Each of the 10 T cell receptor beta chains below was sequenced from the same sample in a study of identical twins' blood T cells. One entry per CDR3 protein, called by TCRdb with MiXCR from the 5' RACE reads. Counted here are about 370,000 distinct CDR3 sequences, under 30% occurring once; the ten biggest clones make up about 6.1%. Sequenced sample: PBMCs. These TCRs come from a woman between 18 and 50 years old in good health.

This clonotype was detected a few times. The rearrangement links TRBV6-5 to TRBJ1-2, with TRBD1 identical over 7 bases. The germline V gene encodes CDR1 MNHEY and CDR2 SVGAGI. The V segment lost 6 bases and the J segment 7 bases; nucleotides outside the gene matches: 8. This CDR3 comprises 13 residues. CDR3 loop: CASRQGIGTGYTF. CDR3 nucleotide sequence: TGTGCCAGCAGACAGGGGATCGGTACTGGCTACACCTTC.

This clonotype was recorded a few times. The chain uses TRBV9 and TRBJ2-3; a weak D match, TRBD2 (5 bases). This CDR3 region has 15 residues. Germline V CDR1 and CDR2: SGDLS, YYNGEE. V lost 3 bases, J lost 6 bases, and 17 bases lay in between. The CDR3 here is CASSAVFGNGDTQYF. The CDR3 DNA reads TGTGCCAGCAGCGCGGTATTCGGGAATGGCGATACGCAGTATTTT.

This clonotype showed up just a few times. V is TRBV29-1 and J is TRBJ2-1, with D uncertain. The length of the CDR3 is 13 residues. CDR1 and CDR2 from the germline V gene are SQVTM and ANQGSEA. Trimming removed 7 bases at V and 3 bases at J, with 13 bases between. The CDR3 sequence is CSAFGTNYNEQFF. The CDR3 coding sequence is TGCAGCGCATTCGGTACGAACTACAATGAGCAGTTCTTC.

The chain employs TRBV5-1 and TRBJ2-2, with D tentatively TRBD2 (5 bases). The V end was cut by 1 base, the J end by 4 bases, with 8 bases between. The CDR3 has 14 amino acids. Germline lookup yields CDR1 SGHRS and CDR2 YFSETQ. The CDR3 DNA sequence: TGCGCCAGCAGCTTGTACGGGGTCACCGGGGAGCTGTTTTTT. It encodes CASSLYGVTGELFF.

Notes on this clonotype: A read error is likely, as this CDR3 ends without the conserved phenylalanine or tryptophan. The limits of the CDR3 on the DNA are not certain, so only TCRdb's listed CDR3 is given. The chain combines TRBV6-5 with TRBJ1-5. Germline V gene sequence: CDR1 MNHEY, CDR2 SVGAGI. The CDR3 spans 9 amino acids, including both terminal residues. The CDR3 reads CACSYSEEC.

This clonotype was counted only a few times. V and J are TRBV7-9 and TRBJ1-4; D gene unclear. The CDR3 contains 13 residues. Germline V gene lookup returns CDR1 SEHNR and CDR2 FQNEAQ (reference sequence). V was pared by 3 bases and J by 5 bases, with 7 bases between. This CDR3 is CASSFSANEKLFF. CDR3 DNA: TGTGCCAGCAGCTTTAGCGCGAATGAAAAACTGTTTTTT.

This clonotype was observed a handful of times. The rearrangement uses TRBV7-8 and TRBJ1-1, with a possible D match to TRBD1 (5 bases). Germline assignment: CDR1 SGHVS and CDR2 FQNEAQ. Deletions cut 1 base from V and 0 bases from J, with 12 bases between. This CDR3 is built from 16 residues. The CDR3 spells CASSLGGARMNTEAFF. Here the CDR3 DNA reads TGTGCCAGCAGCTTAGGAGGGGCGCGGATGAACACTGAAGCTTTCTTT.

This clonotype was seen more than once but under ten times. One end of the junction varies from germline; a read error may be responsible. This chain links TRBV25-1 with TRBJ1-3, with D unclear. Germline V lookup: CDR1 MGHDK, CDR2 SYGVNS. The CDR3 totals 12 residues. CDR3 sequence (DNA): TGTGCCAGCAGTGGGGGTGGAAACACCACATATTTT. It encodes CASSGGGNTTYF.

The V and J genes are TRBV9 and TRBJ1-3, with 10 positions matching TRBD1. With 4 bases clipped from V and 4 bases from J, the junction kept 5 bases outside the gene matches. This CDR3 is 15 amino acids long. Germline CDR1 reads SGDLS; CDR2 reads YYNGEE. The CDR3 region is CASSMTGGSGNTIYF. CDR3 DNA sequence: TGTGCCAGCAGCATGACAGGGGGCTCCGGAAACACCATATATTTT. Variable domain in full (rest from reference TRBV9 and TRBJ1-3): DSGVTQTPKHLITATGQRVTLRCSPRSGDLSVYWYQQSLDQGLQFLIQYYNGEERAKGNILERFSAQQFPDLHSELNLSSLELGDSALYFCASSMTGGSGNTIYFGEGSWLTVV.

This chain uses TRBV11-2 with TRBJ1-4; the D is unclear. The ends were cut back, 5 bases at V and 4 bases at J, with 11 bases in the middle. There are 14 residues in the CDR3. Per germline, CDR1 SGHAT and CDR2 FQNNGV. CDR3 region: CASSHGEFNEKLFF. The CDR3 DNA reads TGTGCCAGCAGCCATGGGGAATTTAATGAAAAACTGTTTTTT. Variable domain in full (rest from reference TRBV11-2 and TRBJ1-4): EAGVAQSPRYKIIEKRQSVAFWCNPISGHATLYWYQQILGQGPKLLIQFQNNGVVDDSQLPKDRFSAERLKGVDSTLKIQPAKLEDSAVYLCASSHGEFNEKLFFGSGTQLSVL.